This is a list of T cell receptor beta chains from one sample in a study of identical twins. TCRdb re-analysed the 5' RACE reads in MiXCR, keeping a single row per CDR3 protein. The sample contains about 530,000 distinct CDR3 sequences, over 12% of which appear only once. These data are also associated with another study on yellow fever vaccine responses in identical twins.

Sequenced: CD4+ T cells sorted from blood. The receptors were sampled from a woman aged 18-30 years in good health. The CDR3 runs from the conserved cysteine through the conserved F or W. Each record gives: D gene, V gene, clone size, J gene, CDR3 DNA, CDR3 protein. A D gene is named only where the DNA matches it firmly. The size field is filled for only some rows; it gives once, few, many or a size class.

d_gene: TRBD1; v_gene: TRBV20-1; abundance: few; j_gene: TRBJ1-1; CDR3nt: TGCAGTGCCCAAGGGACAGGGAACACTGAAGCTTTCTTT; CDR3aa: CSAQGTGNTEAFF
d_gene: TRBD2; v_gene: TRBV28; abundance: .; j_gene: TRBJ2-3; CDR3nt: TGTGCCAGCAGTTTATTAGTTTGGGAGGGAAGAGGAACAGATACGCAGTATTTT; CDR3aa: CASSLLVWEGRGTDTQYF
d_gene: TRBD1; v_gene: TRBV5-1; abundance: .; j_gene: TRBJ1-1; CDR3nt: TGCGCCAGCAGGCGGGACAGGGAGTCTGAAGCTTTCTTT; CDR3aa: CASRRDRESEAFF
d_gene: .; v_gene: TRBV5-1; abundance: many; j_gene: TRBJ1-1; CDR3nt: TGCGCCAGCAGCCTATTCACACAGAACACTGAAGCTTTCTTT; CDR3aa: CASSLFTQNTEAFF
d_gene: .; v_gene: TRBV3-1; abundance: many; j_gene: TRBJ2-5; CDR3nt: TGTGCCAGCAGCCAAGATAGGGGGGCTCGAGAGACCCAGTACTTC; CDR3aa: CASSQDRGARETQYF
d_gene: TRBD1; v_gene: TRBV14; abundance: .; j_gene: TRBJ2-1; CDR3nt: TGTGCCAGCAGCCAGGGGGACAGGGGTAGTCATGAGCAGTTCTTC; CDR3aa: CASSQGDRGSHEQFF
d_gene: TRBD1; v_gene: TRBV29-1; abundance: few; j_gene: TRBJ2-2; CDR3nt: TGCAGCGTATGCCCGGGACAGGGGGCGACCGGGGAGCTGTTTTTT; CDR3aa: CSVCPGQGATGELFF
d_gene: TRBD1; v_gene: TRBV27; abundance: few; j_gene: TRBJ2-7; CDR3nt: TGTGCCAGCAGTACCCGGACAGGGGAGACCTACGAGCAGTACTTC; CDR3aa: CASSTRTGETYEQYF
d_gene: TRBD1; v_gene: TRBV10-3; abundance: few; j_gene: TRBJ2-1; CDR3nt: TGTGCCATCAATCGACAGGGTCCCTACAATGAGCAGTTCTTC; CDR3aa: CAINRQGPYNEQFF
d_gene: .; v_gene: TRBV4-1; abundance: few; j_gene: TRBJ2-2; CDR3nt: TGCGCCAGCAGCCATCAAGACGAGACCCGTCGGATTACCACCGGGGAGCTGTTTTTT; CDR3aa: CASSHQDETRRITTGELFF
d_gene: .; v_gene: TRBV3-1; abundance: few; j_gene: TRBJ1-5; CDR3nt: TGTGCCAGCAGCCAAGAAGGCTTACTGGGGGAGCCCCAGCATTTT; CDR3aa: CASSQEGLLGEPQHF
d_gene: .; v_gene: TRBV5-1; abundance: many; j_gene: TRBJ2-5; CDR3nt: TGCGCCAGCAGCACAGGGTTTCAAGAGACCCAGTACTTC; CDR3aa: CASSTGFQETQYF
d_gene: .; v_gene: TRBV7-9; abundance: few; j_gene: TRBJ2-2; CDR3nt: TGTGCCAGCAGCATCACCCAGGCAGGCACCGGGGAGCTGTTTTTT; CDR3aa: CASSITQAGTGELFF
d_gene: .; v_gene: TRBV29-1; abundance: few; j_gene: TRBJ1-1; CDR3nt: TGCAGCGTTGGGGCGGTGAACACTGAAGCTTTCTTT; CDR3aa: CSVGAVNTEAFF
d_gene: .; v_gene: TRBV20-1; abundance: .; j_gene: TRBJ2-3; CDR3nt: TGCAGTGCTAAAGGTGGGAGAGGGGGCACAGATACGCAGTATTTT; CDR3aa: CSAKGGRGGTDTQYF
d_gene: .; v_gene: TRBV5-1; abundance: .; j_gene: TRBJ2-2; CDR3nt: TGCGCCAGCAGCCCCCTGTCGCGGAACACCGGGGAGCTGTTTTTT; CDR3aa: CASSPLSRNTGELFF
d_gene: TRBD2; v_gene: TRBV5-1; abundance: few; j_gene: TRBJ2-7; CDR3nt: TGCGCCAGCAGCTGGGGACTAGCGGGATCCTCCCAACCCTACGAGCAGTACTTC; CDR3aa: CASSWGLAGSSQPYEQYF
d_gene: .; v_gene: TRBV3-1; abundance: few; j_gene: TRBJ1-3; CDR3nt: TGTGCCAGCAGCCAAGCGACCTACTCTGGAAACACCATATATTTT; CDR3aa: CASSQATYSGNTIYF
d_gene: .; v_gene: TRBV12-3/TRBV12-4; abundance: few; j_gene: TRBJ1-5; CDR3nt: TGTGCCAGCAGTTCCGGGACGTCGGCCAATCAGCCCCAGCATTTT; CDR3aa: CASSSGTSANQPQHF